This T cell receptor (beta chain) came from a study of T-cell memory formation after mild COVID-19. Study-wide context: Clusters were largely donor specific. Whole-study results and caveats: Largely, contracting CD4+ clones fell within CM and EM, and contracting CD8+ clones within EMRA. CD4+ bias marked clones expanding day 15 to 37, unlike balanced contracting clones.

This clonotype is medium-sized in the sample. The antigen is unknown. The CDR3 spans 15 residues. The V gene end was trimmed by 6 bases and the J gene end by 6 bases; junction bases not matched to a gene: 6. cDNA libraries for TCR alpha and TCR beta, carrying sample barcodes and UMIs, came from 5'RACE with constant-segment primers. TCRdb re-analysed the 5' RACE reads in MiXCR, keeping a single row per CDR3 protein. The sample lists around 140,000 distinct CDR3 sequences, less than 20% occurring once. The chain employs TRBV12-3 or TRBV12-4 and TRBJ1-6; 9 positions agree with TRBD1. The receptor was derived from an adult woman who had mild COVID-19 (a few samples of this study predate the infection). Cell type and time point are not known. Sample: PBMCs or a T cell subset sorted from them (not recorded which). The CDR3: CASSRPGQGNSPLHF. In DNA, the CDR3 is TGTGCCAGCAGCCGCCCGGGACAGGGTAATTCACCCCTCCACTTT.